What follows are 21 T cell receptor beta chains derived from one specimen sequenced in a study of regulatory T cells in long-lasting Graves disease. As for time point: newly diagnosed GD, antithyroid drugs for less than 3 months. From RNA extracted from PBMCs, the TCR library was made. Construction of the TCR beta libraries employed iRepertoire HTBI primers in conjunction with Arm-PCR of CDR3 regions. TCRdb itself ran the multiplex PCR reads through MiXCR, one entry per CDR3 protein. The sample shows 560,000 or so distinct CDR3 sequences, 15% to 20% of them seen only once. This sample was also put to use in a study of T cells in Graves' hyperthyroidism and ophthalmopathy.

The specimen was peripheral blood mononuclear cells (PBMCs), collected at new diagnosis, from a patient treated with antithyroid drugs. Every receptor here comes from a man aged 18 to 29 with Graves disease.

V gene TRBV3-1 combines with J gene TRBJ2-1; D gene uncertain. This CDR3 region has 15 residues. The ends were cut back, 0 bases at V and 0 bases at J, with 6 bases in the middle. CDR1 is LGHDT and CDR2 is YNNKEL in the germline V gene (reference sequence). The CDR3 sequence is CASSQEPSSYNEQFF. The CDR3 DNA is TGTGCCAGCAGCCAAGAACCCAGCTCCTACAATGAGCAGTTCTTC.

This clonotype was detected only a few times. The chain combines TRBV12-3 or TRBV12-4 with TRBJ1-2; D ambiguous. The V and J ends lost 3 bases and 6 bases respectively, with 8 bases between them. The CDR3 contains 12 residues. CDR3 amino acids: CASSFYGDGYTF. The CDR3 DNA reads TGTGCCAGCAGTTTTTATGGGGATGGCTACACCTTC.

Of note for this clonotype: This could be a read error, since a much larger clone is one nucleotide away. The chain uses TRBV6-5 and TRBJ2-3; 8 bases are a match to TRBD2. The CDR3 has 17 residues. CDR1 is MNHEY, CDR2 SVGAGI, per germline. The CDR3, as DNA: TGTACCAGCAGTTCCGTGACTAGCGTTTCCCTCACAGATACGCAGTATTTT. It is translated as CTSSSVTSVSLTDTQYF.

This clonotype was counted many times. The chain has TRBV12-3 or TRBV12-4 and TRBJ2-3; possible D gene TRBD1, 6 bases. Trimming pared 3 bases from V and 2 bases from J, leaving 12 bases between. The CDR3 loop spans 15 amino acids. The CDR3 region has the DNA TGTGCCAGCAGTTTCCTTGGGGGCCCCACAGATACGCAGTATTTT. This codes for CASSFLGGPTDTQYF.

This clonotype was seen many times. The chain has TRBV2 and TRBJ1-2, with 8 bases fitting TRBD1. Per germline, CDR1 SNHLY and CDR2 FYNNEI. V was pared by 6 bases and J by 5 bases, with 5 bases of the junction left unmatched. The CDR3 runs to 13 residues. CDR3 region: CASSDDRGYGYTF. CDR3 DNA sequence: TGTGCCAGCAGCGATGACAGGGGATATGGCTACACCTTC. Using reference TRBV2 and TRBJ1-2 for the parts outside the CDR3, the full variable domain is EPEVTQTPSHQVTQMGQEVILRCVPISNHLYFYWYRQILGQKVEFLVSFYNNEISEKSEIFDDQFSVERPDGSNFTLKIRSTKLEDSAMYFCASSDDRGYGYTFGSGTRLTVV.

V gene TRBV11-2 combines with J gene TRBJ2-3; D remains unclear. V was pared by 2 bases and J by 5 bases, with 8 bases between. The CDR3 has 13 residues. Germline V gene data show CDR1 as SGHAT and CDR2 as FQNNGV. The DNA for the CDR3 is TGTGCCAGCAGCTTATCTAGTGAAGATACGCAGTATTTT. This gives the protein CASSLSSEDTQYF.

This clonotype was recorded many times. The J gene is TRBJ2-7, the V gene TRBV5-1, with D tentatively TRBD2 (6 bases). This CDR3 comprises 15 residues. V dropped 0 bases and J dropped 0 bases, with 10 bases sitting between them. Germline V lookup: CDR1 SGHRS, CDR2 YFSETQ. Written as DNA, the CDR3 is TGCGCCAGCAGCTTGGGTAGCGGCTACTCCTACGAGCAGTACTTC. Protein product: CASSLGSGYSYEQYF.

The gene calls are TRBV2 and TRBJ2-1; TRBD2 aligns across 8 bases. The length of the CDR3 is 15 residues. V shed 3 bases and J 6 bases; nucleotides not matched to a gene: 7. Germline loops: CDR1 SNHLY, CDR2 FYNNEI. The CDR3 protein is CASSEQSGSSNEQFF. For the CDR3, the DNA is TGTGCCAGCAGTGAGCAGAGCGGGAGCTCCAATGAGCAGTTCTTC.

A remark on this clonotype: Relative to the germline gene, one junction end is altered; a read error may explain this. The V and J genes are TRBV6-2 or TRBV6-3 and TRBJ2-5, with 12 positions matching TRBD2. The CDR3 contains 17 residues. The germline V gene has CDR1 MNHEY and CDR2 SVGEGT. The CDR3 loop is CASSLSGTSGLQETRYF. In nucleotides, the CDR3 is TGTGCCAGCAGTCTTTCCGGGACTAGCGGGCTCCAAGAGACCCGGTACTTC.

The V call is TRBV6-2 or TRBV6-3, the J call TRBJ2-2, with 8 bases fitting TRBD1. The ends lost 5 bases at V and 13 bases at J; junction bases unmatched: 12. Germline-derived CDR1 and CDR2 are MNHEY and SVGEGT. CDR3 length: 14 residues. CDR3 DNA sequence: TGTGCCAGCAGTGGATATTTACAGGGGGGAGGGCTGTTTTTT. It encodes CASSGYLQGGGLFF.

This clonotype was seen a handful of times. The chain is built from TRBV24-1 and TRBJ1-1; D not certain. V was trimmed by 4 bases and J by 6 bases, leaving 20 bases between them. Germline-derived CDR1 and CDR2 are KGHDR and SFDVKD. This CDR3 contains 16 residues. Here the CDR3 DNA reads TGTGCCACCAGTGAAGCCAGACCCTTGGGTGTTCCTGAAGCTTTCTTT. Protein: CATSEARPLGVPEAFF.

This rearrangement joins TRBV6-2 or TRBV6-3 to TRBJ1-2, with D perhaps TRBD1 (5 bases). The CDR3 spans 14 residues. The germline CDR1 and CDR2 sequences are MNHEY and SVGEGT. Deletions cut 2 bases from V and 4 bases from J, with 11 bases between. CDR3 nucleotide sequence: TGTGCCAGCAGTTACGTTGGGGGTGGCTATGGCTACACCTTC. This gives the protein CASSYVGGGYGYTF.

This clonotype was counted between two and nine times. This sequence joins TRBV27 and TRBJ2-7; D might be TRBD1 (5 bases). The V gene lost 1 base and the J gene lost 1 base, with 20 bases spanning the gap. From germline, CDR1 is MNHEY and CDR2 SMNVEV (reference sequence). CDR3 size: 18 residues. The CDR3 sequence is CASSLLVGGARLSYEQYF. DNA of the CDR3: TGTGCCAGCAGTTTATTGGTCGGTGGGGCCCGCTTATCCTACGAGCAGTACTTC.

This clonotype was counted once. The CDR3 spells CASRVGGNTEAFF. The CDR3 DNA reads TGTGCCAGCAGGGTCGGCGGGAACACTGAAGCTTTCTTT. The gene calls are TRBV12-3 or TRBV12-4 and TRBJ1-1; D is unclear. The CDR3 contains 13 residues. Trimming cost V 6 bases and J 1 base, with 9 bases left between them.

This clonotype was counted at least ten times. CDR3: CAWTPRLAGNTGELFF. CDR3 sequence (DNA): TGTGCCTGGACCCCCCGACTAGCGGGCAACACCGGGGAGCTGTTTTTT. This chain links TRBV30 with TRBJ2-2; 10 bases are a match to TRBD2. J was trimmed by 2 bases and V by 4 bases; bases with no gene match: 7. The length of the CDR3 is 16 residues. CDR1 and CDR2 (germline): GTSNPN, SVGIG (reference sequence).

This clonotype was seen only a few times. The chain links TRBV27 to TRBJ2-3; the match to TRBD2 covers 7 bases. J gave up 0 bases and V 2 bases, and 8 bases lay outside the gene matches. Germline CDR1 MNHEY, CDR2 SMNVEV (reference sequence). This CDR3 comprises 17 residues. CDR3 bases: TGTGCCAGCAGTTTAACCGTGACTAGCTCCAGCACAGATACGCAGTATTTT. This encodes CASSLTVTSSSTDTQYF.

This clonotype was counted at least ten times. V is TRBV7-9 and J is TRBJ2-7; D perhaps matches TRBD1 (6 bases). V shed 5 bases and J shed 4 bases, with 15 bases lying between them. This CDR3 is 14 amino acids long. In germline, CDR1 is SEHNR, CDR2 FQNEAQ (reference sequence). The DNA of the CDR3 is TGTGCCAGCAGCCCCCCATCAGGGGATTACGAGCAGTACTTC. Protein sequence: CASSPPSGDYEQYF.

Only one count was recorded for this clonotype. The chain couples TRBV6-9 to TRBJ1-6; D is unclear. V dropped 3 bases and J dropped 9 bases, with 15 bases sitting between them. The CDR3 totals 15 residues. Germline V gene sequence: CDR1 MNHGY, CDR2 SVAAGI. CDR3 coding DNA: TGTGCCAGCAGTTACTCTATGGTGGAAGGTTCACCCCTCCACTTT. Translated: CASSYSMVEGSPLHF.

This clonotype appeared many times. The chain has TRBV7-2 and TRBJ2-1, with a possible D match to TRBD2 (6 bases). The CDR3 runs 15 residues. V was shortened by 2 bases and J by 2 bases, with 10 bases between the two germline ends. Germline CDR1 SGHTA, CDR2 FQGNSA. CDR3: CASSLRDSTYNEQFF. CDR3 coding DNA: TGTGCCAGCAGCTTACGGGACTCCACCTACAATGAGCAGTTCTTC.

This clonotype was seen repeatedly, ten times or more. The V and J genes are TRBV12-3 or TRBV12-4 and TRBJ2-7, with 8 bases that match TRBD1. The V and J ends lost 5 bases and 6 bases, in that order; junction bases with no gene match: 3. CDR3 length: 12 amino acids. CDR3 amino acids: CASSPRGREQYF. CDR3 nucleotides: TGTGCCAGCAGTCCCAGGGGGCGCGAGCAGTACTTC.

This clonotype was counted a few times. V and J are TRBV9 and TRBJ2-5; D unresolved. The germline V gene encodes CDR1 SGDLS and CDR2 YYNGEE. The V end was cut by 0 bases, the J end by 4 bases, with 10 bases between. CDR3 length: 14 amino acids. The CDR3 DNA reads TGTGCCAGCAGCGTAGGTGTAATGGTAGAGACCCAGTACTTC. It codes for CASSVGVMVETQYF.